A selection of T cell receptor beta chains follows, all from one sample in a study of blood T cell repertoires in COVID-19. Generated by immunoSEQ multiplex PCR, the TCRdb table keeps only in-frame clones and is missing some. The sample includes roughly 350,000 clones, 75% to 90% seen only once; the top ten take about 6%. The sequenced sample was peripheral blood. All receptors come from a woman aged 50 to 65 with COVID-19, enrolled during active disease. Each CDR3 is given with its conserved first and last residue. The order of the fields is J gene, D gene, clone size, V gene, CDR3 protein, CDR3 DNA. D genes are given only for firm matches. Clone size is not always given. Where it is, it says once, few, many or a class for expanded clones.

TRBJ2-1,.,few,TRBV2,CASSDPVEQFF,TGTGCCAGCAGTGATCCGGTTGAGCAGTTCTTC
TRBJ1-1,.,.,TRBV7-2,CASSGRWGAEAFF,TGTGCCAGCAGCGGGCGTTGGGGGGCTGAAGCTTTCTTT
TRBJ2-2,.,.,TRBV7-9,CASSPSGELFF,TGTGCCAGCAGTCCTTCCGGGGAGCTGTTTTTT
TRBJ2-2,TRBD2,once,TRBV15,CATSRGGGDTGELFF,TGTGCCACCAGCCGAGGTGGGGGGGACACCGGGGAGCTGTTTTTT
TRBJ2-1,.,.,TRBV3-1/TRBV3-2,CASSPGTVYNEQFF,TGTGCCAGCAGCCCCGGGACTGTCTACAATGAGCAGTTCTTC
TRBJ1-1,TRBD1,.,TRBV7-2,CASSSQGTLNTEAFF,TGTGCCAGCAGCTCACAGGGGACGTTGAACACTGAAGCTTTCTTT
TRBJ2-7,TRBD1,.,TRBV9,CASSGSGQGTNEQYF,TGTGCCAGCAGCGGTAGTGGACAGGGCACAAACGAGCAGTACTTC
TRBJ2-1,.,.,TRBV19,CASSIGTSGFYNEQFF,TGTGCCAGTAGTATAGGAACTAGTGGCTTCTACAATGAGCAGTTCTTC
TRBJ2-2,.,.,TRBV4-3,CASSQDRVTGELFF,TGCGCCAGCAGCCAAGACCGTGTCACCGGGGAGCTGTTTTTT
TRBJ1-1,.,.,TRBV19,CASSSDAGFTEAFF,TGTGCCAGTAGTAGCGACGCGGGATTCACTGAAGCTTTCTTT
TRBJ2-7,TRBD1,.,TRBV6-5,CASRVDRAQSWQYF,TGTGCCAGCAGAGTGGACAGGGCCCAGTCTTGGCAGTACTTC
TRBJ2-1,.,.,TRBV19,CASSAWDSNNEQFF,TGTGCCAGTAGTGCGTGGGACTCCAACAATGAGCAGTTCTTC
TRBJ1-2,.,once,TRBV4-1,CASSQGVGRYDGYTF,TGCGCCAGCAGCCAAGGGGTAGGGAGGTACGATGGCTACACCTTC
TRBJ2-1,TRBD2,.,TRBV12-3/TRBV12-4,CASSPTSDEQFF,TGTGCCAGCAGTCCGACTAGCGATGAGCAGTTCTTC
TRBJ2-7,TRBD2,once,TRBV7-9,CASIPILTSGSYEQYF,TGTGCCAGCATCCCTATATTGACTAGCGGCTCCTACGAGCAGTACTTC
TRBJ2-7,.,.,TRBV5-6,CASSLASESNLLGYEQYF,TGTGCCAGCAGCTTGGCCTCAGAAAGTAACCTCCTCGGGTACGAGCAGTACTTC
TRBJ2-2,TRBD1,.,TRBV5-1,CATKQGQGALLDTGELFF,TGCGCCACCAAACAGGGACAGGGGGCTCTGTTGGACACCGGGGAGCTGTTTTTT
TRBJ2-6,.,.,TRBV19,CASSPGTTYSGANVLTF,TGTGCCAGTAGTCCCGGGACAACCTACTCTGGGGCCAACGTCCTGACTTTC
TRBJ2-7,TRBD2,.,TRBV5-6,CASSPRMGLAGGGEQYF,TGTGCCAGCAGCCCAAGAATGGGGCTAGCGGGAGGAGGAGAGCAGTACTTC
TRBJ1-1,TRBD1,.,TRBV5-1,CASSPGQGNTEAFF,TGCGCCAGCAGCCCAGGACAGGGTAACACTGAAGCTTTCTTT
TRBJ2-5,.,.,TRBV7-9,CASSFWGLQETQYF,TGTGCCAGCAGCTTTTGGGGCCTACAAGAGACCCAGTACTTC
TRBJ1-1,TRBD1,once,TRBV11-3,CASSLGQGSYTEAFF,TGTGCCAGCAGCTTGGGACAGGGGTCGTACACTGAAGCTTTCTTT